The 27 T cell receptor beta chains listed next were all sequenced from one sample in a study of Graves' ophthalmopathy and Graves' hyperthyroidism. Investigators amplified TCR beta CDR3 regions from RNA transcripts. First-round RT-PCR used HTBI primers; second-round multiplex PCR followed. TCRdb fed the multiplex PCR reads into MiXCR, producing one record per CDR3 protein. The table includes fewer than 650,000 distinct CDR3 sequences, about a fifth detected once. Sample: peripheral blood. Source of these receptors: a woman aged 18-29 years with stable Graves' hyperthyroidism. Some clones in this sample may be carry-over from other donors' samples.

The rearrangement uses TRBV14 and TRBJ1-2, with a weak D call TRBD1 (5 bases). CDR1 and CDR2 from the germline V gene are SGHDN and FVKESK. This CDR3 comprises 19 residues. Trimming removed 1 base from V and 8 bases from J, with 29 bases in between. CDR3 amino acids: CASSQVAFDRDTRFRGYTF. CDR3 DNA: TGTGCCAGCAGCCAAGTGGCTTTCGACAGAGACACCCGATTTCGGGGCTACACCTTC. The full variable domain, rest sourced from reference TRBV14 and TRBJ1-2, is EAGVTQFPSHSVIEKGQTVTLRCDPISGHDNLYWYRRVMGKEIKFLLHFVKESKQDESGMPNNRFLAERTGGTYSTLKVQPAELEDSGVYFCASSQVAFDRDTRFRGYTFGSGTRLTVV.

This clonotype has a handful of counts. This sequence joins TRBV28 and TRBJ1-1; tentatively, D is TRBD1 (6 bases). The CDR3 sequence is 14 residues long. Germline CDR1 reads MDHEN; CDR2 reads SYDVKM. Trimming shortened V by 8 bases and J by 1 base, and 14 bases separated the two germline ends. The CDR3 DNA reads TGTGCCAGCGTGGCGACAGGTCGGAACACTGAAGCTTTCTTT. It codes for CASVATGRNTEAFF.

There are many counts of this clonotype. The J gene is TRBJ1-5, the V gene TRBV10-3; no definite D call. The germline V gene encodes CDR1 ENHRY and CDR2 SYGVKD. V lost 0 bases and J 3 bases, leaving 12 bases between the germline ends. This CDR3 spans 16 amino acids. CDR3 sequence: CAISESMLTVNQPQHF. The CDR3 nucleotides read TGTGCCATCAGTGAGTCGATGCTTACAGTCAATCAGCCCCAGCATTTT.

About this clonotype itself: A much larger clone differs from this one at a single base, so this may be a read error. The CDR3 end shows no conserved phenylalanine or tryptophan, and so a read error is likely. The V gene is TRBV5-1, the J gene TRBJ1-2; 8 bases align to TRBD1. The germline V gene has CDR1 SGHRS and CDR2 YFSETQ. The CDR3 runs to 15 residues. With 8 bases clipped from V and 1 base from J, the junction kept 10 bases outside the gene matches. In DNA, the CDR3 is TGCGCCAGTAACCCGGCAGGGGGCCTTAACTATGGCTACACCTCC. It yields the protein CASNPAGGLNYGYTS.

This clonotype showed up many times. The CDR3 here is CASSITWDRGYGYTF. The CDR3, as DNA: TGCGCCAGCAGCATCACGTGGGACAGGGGCTATGGCTACACCTTC. The genes are TRBV5-1 and TRBJ1-2, with 10 bases matching TRBD1. Germline values: CDR1 SGHRS, CDR2 YFSETQ. CDR3 size: 15 residues. With V trimmed by 4 bases and J by 4 bases, 7 bases remained unmatched.

The J gene is TRBJ2-2, the V gene TRBV6-1; TRBD1 is a possible D gene (5 bases). The CDR3 is made up of 14 amino acids. Germline V gene data show CDR1 as MNHNS and CDR2 as SASEGT. The V and J ends lost 6 bases and 6 bases respectively, with 14 bases between them. CDR3 sequence reads: CASRKGRVPGELFF. The CDR3 nucleotides read TGTGCCAGCAGAAAAGGCAGGGTCCCCGGGGAGCTGTTTTTT.

This clonotype has a handful of counts. The rearrangement uses TRBV3-1 and TRBJ1-5; the D is unclear. Trimming removed 2 bases from V and 9 bases from J, with 8 bases in between. Germline V gene data show CDR1 as LGHDT and CDR2 as YNNKEL (reference sequence). This CDR3 region has 12 residues. Here the CDR3 reads CASSQKIGPQHF. The CDR3 DNA reads TGTGCCAGCAGCCAAAAGATTGGGCCCCAGCATTTT.

This clonotype was seen ten or more times. The rearrangement joins TRBV30 to TRBJ1-1; D gene ambiguous. The CDR3 runs to 12 residues. The germline gives CDR1 GTSNPN, CDR2 SVGIG (reference sequence). With 0 bases removed from V and 3 bases from J, the gap between germline ends came to 5 bases. CDR3 sequence reads: CAWSVPDTEAFF. The CDR3, as DNA: TGTGCCTGGAGTGTACCGGACACTGAAGCTTTCTTT.

The sample holds a few counts of this clonotype. The V and J genes are TRBV12-3 or TRBV12-4 and TRBJ1-2; 7 bases fit TRBD1. The V and J ends lost 6 bases and 8 bases, in that order; junction bases with no gene match: 12. CDR3 length: 14 amino acids. As DNA, the CDR3 is TGTGCCAGCAGCCCCAGGGACAGCTCGGGGGGCTACACCTTC. This translates into CASSPRDSSGGYTF.

This clonotype was seen at least ten times. The chain recombines TRBV12-5 with TRBJ1-5; D gene unclear. Germline values: CDR1 LGHNT, CDR2 FRNRAP. CDR3 length: 11 amino acids. Trimming took 5 bases from V and 4 from J, leaving 3 bases between them. Written as DNA, the CDR3 is TGTGCTAGTGGTCCGAATCAGCCCCAGCATTTT. As protein: CASGPNQPQHF.

At least ten counts were recorded for this clonotype. The chain carries TRBV4-1 and TRBJ2-5; either TRBD1 or TRBD2 may fit D (5 bases each). V was shortened by 4 bases and J by 7 bases, with 16 bases between the two germline ends. From germline, CDR1 is MGHRA and CDR2 YSYEKL. The length of the CDR3 is 14 residues. The CDR3 spells CASSLRRDAGTQYF. DNA of the CDR3: TGCGCCAGCAGCCTTCGACGGGACGCAGGGACCCAGTACTTC.

There are many counts of this clonotype. The rearrangement links TRBV7-3 to TRBJ2-7, with 10 bases aligning to TRBD2. The ends lost 2 bases at V and 5 bases at J; junction bases unmatched: 6. The CDR3 covers 15 residues. Germline CDR1 SGHTA, CDR2 FQGTGA. CDR3 amino acids: CASSLGLAGEDEQYF. The CDR3 coding sequence is TGTGCCAGCAGCTTAGGGCTAGCGGGAGAGGACGAGCAGTACTTC.

The rearrangement uses TRBV30 and TRBJ1-1; D is perhaps TRBD1 (6 bases). Trimming took off 5 bases at V and 4 bases at J, with 17 bases between the two ends. The germline CDR1 and CDR2 sequences are GTSNPN and SVGIG (reference sequence). The CDR3 has 14 amino acids. In DNA form, the CDR3 reads TGTGCCTGGGAGCAGGGGTCTCTAAGCACTGAAGCTTTCTTT. Amino acids: CAWEQGSLSTEAFF.

This clonotype was counted at least ten times. This chain uses TRBV10-1 with TRBJ2-5; the match to TRBD2 covers 10 bases. This CDR3 is built from 16 residues. Trimming at V came to 2 bases and at J to 2 bases, leaving 5 bases not matched to a gene. The germline CDR1 and CDR2 sequences are WNHNN and SYGVQD (reference sequence). The CDR3 DNA follows: TGCGCCAGCAGTGAGGGGTCTAGCGGGGGACAAGAGACCCAGTACTTC. Encoded protein: CASSEGSSGGQETQYF.

This clonotype was counted at least ten times. The genes are TRBV6-1 and TRBJ1-2; 8 nucleotides match TRBD1. The V gene end was trimmed by 6 bases and the J gene end by 0 bases; junction bases not matched to a gene: 9. CDR1 MNHNS and CDR2 SASEGT come from the germline V gene. The CDR3 contains 16 residues. The CDR3 loop reads CASRKPGGAPNYGYTF. CDR3 DNA: TGTGCCAGCAGGAAACCAGGGGGCGCCCCTAACTATGGCTACACCTTC.

This chain connects TRBV29-1 to TRBJ1-1, with TRBD1 identical over 8 bases. Germline-derived CDR1 and CDR2 are SQVTM and ANQGSEA. The V and J ends lost 5 bases and 3 bases, in that order; junction bases with no gene match: 5. The CDR3 is 13 amino acids. CDR3 nucleotides: TGCAGCGTTAAGACAGGGGAGGACACTGAAGCTTTCTTT. Amino acid sequence: CSVKTGEDTEAFF.

This clonotype was counted a few times. The rearrangement uses TRBV11-2 and TRBJ2-7; D not certain. Trimming pared 3 bases from V and 2 bases from J, leaving 8 bases between. Germline V gene data show CDR1 as SGHAT and CDR2 as FQNNGV. This CDR3 is built from 13 residues. This CDR3 reads CASSFDATYEQYF. Here the CDR3 DNA reads TGTGCCAGCAGCTTCGACGCAACCTACGAGCAGTACTTC. The whole variable domain, filled in from reference TRBV11-2 and TRBJ2-7, reads EAGVAQSPRYKIIEKRQSVAFWCNPISGHATLYWYQQILGQGPKLLIQFQNNGVVDDSQLPKDRFSAERLKGVDSTLKIQPAKLEDSAVYLCASSFDATYEQYFGPGTRLTVT.

The sample holds a few counts of this clonotype. This chain links TRBV19 with TRBJ2-2; 15 bases agree with TRBD2. Trimming cost V 4 bases and J 4 bases; bases outside gene matches: 4. The germline gives CDR1 LNHDA, CDR2 SQIVND (reference sequence). CDR3 length: 17 amino acids. The CDR3 region has the DNA TGTGCCAGTAGTAGGGGACTAGCGGGAGGAATCACCGGGGAGCTGTTTTTT. This translates into CASSRGLAGGITGELFF.

This clonotype has a count of ten or more. The genes are TRBV6-5 and TRBJ2-7; 7 bases are a match to TRBD1. Germline loops: CDR1 MNHEY, CDR2 SVGAGI. V lost 5 bases and J lost 4; bases outside the gene matches: 5. This CDR3 has 13 amino acids. The CDR3 DNA reads as TGTGCCAGCAGTAACGACAGGGTTTACGAGCAGTACTTC. Its translation: CASSNDRVYEQYF.

The chain carries TRBV6-1 and TRBJ1-2; 10 positions match TRBD1. CDR3 length equals 13 residues. Germline CDR1 is MNHNS and CDR2 is SASEGT. Unmatched junction bases numbered 5, after V lost 6 bases and J lost 7 bases. The CDR3 loop reads CASRPDRGLGYTF. CDR3 DNA: TGTGCCAGCAGACCTGACAGGGGGCTTGGCTACACCTTC.

In this sample, this clonotype turned up many times. V usage is TRBV2 and J usage is TRBJ1-5, with no clear D. CDR3 length: 16 residues. Per germline, CDR1 SNHLY and CDR2 FYNNEI. V lost 6 bases and J lost 2, with 17 bases in between. CDR3 region: CASSKHWIQGNQPQHF. The CDR3 coding sequence is TGTGCCAGCAGCAAGCATTGGATTCAGGGCAATCAGCCCCAGCATTTT.

In this sample, this clonotype turned up a few times. CDR3 DNA sequence: TGTGCCAGCAGTTTCAGCGCAGTTCAGCCCCAGCATTTT. It encodes CASSFSAVQPQHF. The chain is built from TRBV27 and TRBJ1-5, with D unresolved. CDR3 length: 13 residues. The V gene lost 3 bases and the J gene lost 6 bases, with 9 bases spanning the gap. CDR1 MNHEY and CDR2 SMNVEV come from the germline V gene (reference sequence).

In its sample, this clonotype was seen many times. The V gene is TRBV28, the J gene TRBJ2-7; 8 positions agree with TRBD2. CDR3 length equals 14 residues. V shed 4 bases, J shed 7 bases, and the junction held 9 bases outside the gene matches. Germline-derived CDR1 and CDR2 are MDHEN and SYDVKM. The CDR3 here is CASSWSGGSGEQYF. As DNA, the CDR3 is TGTGCCAGCAGTTGGTCGGGAGGGTCGGGAGAGCAGTACTTC.

V is TRBV24-1 and J is TRBJ2-5, with 14 bases that match TRBD2. This CDR3 has 18 residues. From germline, CDR1 is KGHDR and CDR2 SFDVKD. The V gene end was trimmed by 4 bases and the J gene end by 2 bases; junction bases not matched to a gene: 8. The CDR3 bases are TGTGCCACCAGTGACCCATGGACTAGCGGGGGGATACAAGAGACCCAGTACTTC. As protein: CATSDPWTSGGIQETQYF.

The rearrangement links TRBV20-1 to TRBJ2-5, with a weak D call TRBD2 (5 bases). The CDR3 consists of 13 residues. V lost 7 bases to trimming and J lost 2 bases, with 14 bases between them. CDR1 is DFQATT, CDR2 SNEGSKA, per germline (reference sequence). The CDR3 sequence: CSVAGVAQETQYF. In DNA, the CDR3 is TGCAGTGTTGCTGGGGTAGCGCAAGAGACCCAGTACTTC.

Details on this clonotype: As the CDR3 is not closed by the conserved phenylalanine or tryptophan, this likely results from a read error. The rearrangement links TRBV20-1 to TRBJ2-5; 7 bases match TRBD2. CDR3 length: 15 amino acids. With V trimmed by 0 bases and J by 4 bases, 8 bases remained unmatched. Germline CDR1 and CDR2: DFQATT and SNEGSKA (reference sequence). The CDR3: CSARDVSGSRETQYL. The CDR3 DNA reads as TGCAGTGCTAGAGATGTTAGCGGGTCAAGAGAGACCCAGTACTTG.

The chain carries TRBV29-1 and TRBJ1-1; tentative D call: TRBD1 (6 bases). The V and J ends lost 7 bases and 1 base respectively, with 10 bases between them. The CDR3 consists of 12 residues. CDR1 SQVTM and CDR2 ANQGSEA come from the germline V gene. The CDR3 loop is CSGGHANTEAFF. Written as DNA, the CDR3 is TGCAGCGGGGGACATGCGAACACTGAAGCTTTCTTT.